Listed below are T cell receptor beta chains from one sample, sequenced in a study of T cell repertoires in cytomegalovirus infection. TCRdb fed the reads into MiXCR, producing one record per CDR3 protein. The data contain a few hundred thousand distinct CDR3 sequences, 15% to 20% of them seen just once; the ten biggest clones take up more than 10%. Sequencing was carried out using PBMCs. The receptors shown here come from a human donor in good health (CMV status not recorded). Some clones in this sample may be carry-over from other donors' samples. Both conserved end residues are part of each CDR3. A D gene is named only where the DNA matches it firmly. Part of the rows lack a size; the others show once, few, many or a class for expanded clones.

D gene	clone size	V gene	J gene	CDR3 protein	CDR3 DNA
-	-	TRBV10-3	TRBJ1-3	CAISNWVSSGNTIYF	TGTGCCATCAGTAACTGGGTCAGCTCTGGAAACACCATATATTTT
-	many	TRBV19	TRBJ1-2	CASSPTAQNYGYTF	TGTGCCAGTAGTCCGACGGCCCAGAACTATGGCTACACCTTC
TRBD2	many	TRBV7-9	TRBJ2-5	CASSSGREQETQYF	TGTGCCAGCAGCTCGGGGAGGGAGCAAGAGACCCAGTACTTC
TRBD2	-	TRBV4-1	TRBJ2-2	CASSQDGLAGGLTGELFF	TGTGCCAGCAGCCAAGATGGGCTAGCGGGGGGGCTCACCGGGGAGCTGTTTTTT
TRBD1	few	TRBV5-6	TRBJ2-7	CASSLWDRGFEQYF	TGTGCCAGCAGCTTGTGGGACAGGGGTTTCGAGCAGTACTTC
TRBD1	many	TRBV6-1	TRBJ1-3	CASSYTTGGGNTIYF	TGTGCCAGCAGTTACACAACAGGGGGCGGAAACACCATATATTTT
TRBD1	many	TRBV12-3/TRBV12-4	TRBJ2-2	CASSPWTGGGSGELFF	TGTGCCAGCAGTCCATGGACAGGGGGCGGTTCCGGGGAGCTGTTTTTT
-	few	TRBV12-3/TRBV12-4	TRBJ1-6	CASSLGPFLVHF	TGTGCCAGCAGCTTAGGACCTTTTTTGGTCCACTTT
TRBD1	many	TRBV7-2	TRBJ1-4	CASSRTGRGDEKLFF	TGTGCCAGCAGCCGGACAGGGCGGGGGGATGAAAAACTGTTTTTT
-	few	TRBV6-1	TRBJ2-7	CASSGNGQGIYEQYF	TGTGCCAGCAGTGGGAATGGCCAAGGAATCTACGAGCAGTACTTC
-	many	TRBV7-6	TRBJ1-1	CASSSTGNTEAFF	TGTGCCAGCAGCTCGACGGGGAACACTGAAGCTTTCTTT
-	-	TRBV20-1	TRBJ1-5	CSAIPHTLNQPQHF	TGCAGTGCTATCCCCCATACGCTAAATCAGCCCCAGCATTTT
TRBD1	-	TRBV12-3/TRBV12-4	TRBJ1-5	CASSRTGKFGNQPQHF	TGTGCCAGCAGTCGGACAGGGAAATTTGGCAATCAGCCCCAGCATTTT
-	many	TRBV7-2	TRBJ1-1	CASSPQGTNTEAFF	TGTGCCAGCAGCCCCCAGGGGACGAACACTGAAGCTTTCTTT
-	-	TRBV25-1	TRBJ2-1	CASSVRVYNEQFF	TGTGCCAGCAGTGTTAGGGTTTACAATGAGCAGTTCTTC
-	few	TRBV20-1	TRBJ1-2	CSVESNYGYTF	TGCAGTGTGGAGAGTAACTATGGCTACACCTTC
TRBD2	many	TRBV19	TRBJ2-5	CASSPQAGGRQETQYF	TGTGCCAGTAGTCCCCAGGCGGGGGGGCGACAAGAGACCCAGTACTTC
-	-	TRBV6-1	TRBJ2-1	CASLRGSSRNEQFF	TGTGCCAGCTTGCGGGGAAGTAGTAGGAATGAGCAGTTCTTC
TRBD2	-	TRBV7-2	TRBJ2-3	CASRLAGALTDTQYF	TGTGCCAGCAGACTAGCGGGGGCCCTCACAGATACGCAGTATTTT
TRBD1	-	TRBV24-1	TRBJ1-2	CATSDFPGQGADYGYTF	TGTGCCACCAGTGACTTCCCGGGTCAGGGGGCGGACTATGGCTACACCTTC
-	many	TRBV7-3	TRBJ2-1	CASSLGQGTYNEQFF	TGTGCCAGCAGCTTAGGCCAGGGGACGTACAATGAGCAGTTCTTC
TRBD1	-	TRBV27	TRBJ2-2	CASSLLGTGSTGELFF	TGTGCCAGCAGTTTATTAGGGACAGGGAGCACCGGGGAGCTGTTTTTT
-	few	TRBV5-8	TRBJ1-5	CASRSPPQQPQHF	TGTGCCAGCAGGAGCCCCCCCCAGCAGCCCCAGCATTTT
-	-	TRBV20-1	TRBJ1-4	CSARVGTNEKLFF	TGCAGTGCTAGGGTTGGAACTAATGAAAAACTGTTTTTT
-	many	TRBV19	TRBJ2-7	CASRGESYEQYF	TGTGCCAGTAGGGGCGAATCCTACGAGCAGTACTTC
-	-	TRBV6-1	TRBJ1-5	CASSEVTAGNQPQHF	TGTGCCAGCAGTGAAGTCACGGCGGGCAATCAGCCCCAGCATTTT
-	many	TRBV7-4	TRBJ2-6	CASSFVRVGGSSSGANVLTF	TGTGCCAGCAGCTTCGTGAGGGTAGGAGGATCCTCGTCTGGGGCCAACGTCCTGACTTTC
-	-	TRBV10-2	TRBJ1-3	CASSTRTDSGNTIYF	TGCGCCAGCAGCACTAGGACAGACTCTGGAAACACCATATATTTT
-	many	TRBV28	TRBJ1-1	CASSLFRDETEAFF	TGTGCCAGCAGTCTCTTCCGGGACGAAACTGAAGCTTTCTTT
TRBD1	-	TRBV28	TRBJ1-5	CASSLPDRVRQPQHF	TGTGCCAGCAGTTTACCCGACAGGGTTCGTCAGCCCCAGCATTTT
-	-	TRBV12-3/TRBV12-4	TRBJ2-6	CASRPLSGANVLTF	TGTGCCAGCAGACCCCTCTCTGGGGCCAACGTCCTGACTTTC
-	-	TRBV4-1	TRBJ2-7	CASSQDHGAGTYEQYF	TGCGCCAGCAGCCAAGATCACGGGGCGGGGACCTACGAGCAGTACTTC
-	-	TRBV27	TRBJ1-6	CASTGLKGSYNSPLHF	TGTGCCAGCACAGGTCTAAAAGGGTCCTATAATTCACCCCTCCACTTT
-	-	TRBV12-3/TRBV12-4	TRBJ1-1	CASGPWTENTEAFF	TGTGCCAGCGGTCCGTGGACGGAGAACACTGAAGCTTTCTTT
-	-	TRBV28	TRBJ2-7	CASNPRVGQNYEQYF	TGTGCCAGCAACCCCCGGGTAGGACAAAACTACGAGCAGTACTTC
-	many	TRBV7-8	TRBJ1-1	CASSSHDTEAFF	TGTGCCAGCAGCTCACATGACACTGAAGCTTTCTTT